The clone carrying this T cell receptor (beta chain) was found once. CD8 cells regarded as naive lacked CD45RO, were positively chosen for CCR7, and omitted terminally differentiated effector memory CD45RA+ cells. The protocol was immunoSEQ multiplex PCR, while the TCRdb copy is restricted to in-frame clones and leaves out a portion. The sample lists about 680,000 clones; about 91% were seen once. This sample is part of a study of shared clonotypes between healthy human individuals. The V gene's germline CDR1 is MNHEY and CDR2 SVGAGI. This CDR3 comprises 14 residues. The V gene lost 11 bases and the J gene lost 4 bases, with 21 bases spanning the gap.

The sequencing sample was made of naive CD8+ T cells sorted from blood. This TCR was recovered from a man aged 30-40 years in good health. The chain recombines TRBV6-5 with TRBJ2-7; D possibly corresponds to TRBD1 (6 bases). The CDR3 loop reads CASSSGLGGYEQYF. In DNA, the CDR3 is TGTGCCTCTTCCTCGGGGCTAGGGGGATACGAGCAGTACTTC.